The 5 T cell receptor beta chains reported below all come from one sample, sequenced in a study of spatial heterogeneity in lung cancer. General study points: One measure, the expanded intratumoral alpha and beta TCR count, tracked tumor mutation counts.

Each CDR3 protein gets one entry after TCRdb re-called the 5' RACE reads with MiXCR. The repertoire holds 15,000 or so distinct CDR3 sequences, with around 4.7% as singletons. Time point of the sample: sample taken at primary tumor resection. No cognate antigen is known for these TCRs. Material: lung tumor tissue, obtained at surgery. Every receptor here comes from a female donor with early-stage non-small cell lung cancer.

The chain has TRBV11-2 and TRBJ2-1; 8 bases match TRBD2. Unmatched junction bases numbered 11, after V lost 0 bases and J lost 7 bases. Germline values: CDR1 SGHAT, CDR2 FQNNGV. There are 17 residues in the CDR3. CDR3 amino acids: CASSLDVTGTRGNEQFF. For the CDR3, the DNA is TGTGCCAGCAGCTTAGACGTAACCGGGACTAGGGGGAATGAGCAGTTCTTC.

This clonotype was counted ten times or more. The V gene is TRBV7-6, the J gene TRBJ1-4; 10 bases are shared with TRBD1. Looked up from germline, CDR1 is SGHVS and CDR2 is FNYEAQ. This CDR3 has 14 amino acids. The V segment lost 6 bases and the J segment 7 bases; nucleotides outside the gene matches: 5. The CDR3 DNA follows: TGTGCCAGCAGGGTAGGGACAGGGGCTGAAAAACTGTTTTTT. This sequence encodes CASRVGTGAEKLFF.

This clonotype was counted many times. The CDR3, as DNA: TGCGCCAGCAGCTTGGGTCCAGGGAGTGAAAAACTGTTTTTT. It translates to CASSLGPGSEKLFF. This chain connects TRBV5-1 to TRBJ1-4; TRBD1 might be the D (5 bases). Per germline, CDR1 SGHRS and CDR2 YFSETQ. V lost 0 bases, J lost 7 bases, and 10 bases lay in between. The CDR3 has 14 residues. The complete variable domain, with remaining parts taken from reference TRBV5-1 and TRBJ1-4, reads KAGVTQTPRYLIKTRGQQVTLSCSPISGHRSVSWYQQTPGQGLQFLFEYFSETQRNKGNFPGRFSGRQFSNSRSEMNVSTLELGDSALYLCASSLGPGSEKLFFGSGTQLSVL.

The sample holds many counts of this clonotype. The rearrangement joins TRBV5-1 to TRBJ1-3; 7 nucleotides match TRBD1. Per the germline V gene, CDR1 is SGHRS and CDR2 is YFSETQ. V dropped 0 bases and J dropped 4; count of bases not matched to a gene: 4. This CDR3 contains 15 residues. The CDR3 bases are TGCGCCAGCAGCTTGGAGGGGGCACGGGGAAACACCATATATTTT. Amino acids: CASSLEGARGNTIYF.

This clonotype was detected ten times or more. CDR3 amino acids: CASSPDTRSEQFF. CDR3 DNA sequence: TGTGCCAGCTCACCAGATACTAGATCTGAGCAGTTCTTC. This chain joins TRBV18 and TRBJ2-1; weak D call: TRBD2 (5 bases). The germline V gene has CDR1 KGHSH and CDR2 LQKENI. The V end lost 2 bases, the J end lost 9 bases, and 11 bases lay between the germline ends. The CDR3 extends over 13 amino acids.